This T cell receptor beta chain comes out of a study of shared clonotypes between healthy human individuals. The germline gives CDR1 LNHDA, CDR2 SQIVND (reference sequence). Trimming removed 7 bases from V and 4 bases from J; junction bases left unmatched: 7. This CDR3 is built from 14 residues. Measured with immunoSEQ multiplex PCR; TCRdb has only the in-frame clones, and not every one. The repertoire consists of 1.5 million to 1.9 million clones, with 98% occurring once and the leading ten covering approximately 0.45%. V and J are TRBV19 and TRBJ1-5, with 7 bases fitting TRBD1. The sequencing input was naive CD4+ T cells sorted from blood. As to subset: CD45RA+ positively selected. The source of this sequence is a young man in good health. CDR3: CASTTTGVNQPQHF. CDR3 in DNA: TGTGCCAGTACCACTACAGGGGTAAATCAGCCCCAGCATTTT.